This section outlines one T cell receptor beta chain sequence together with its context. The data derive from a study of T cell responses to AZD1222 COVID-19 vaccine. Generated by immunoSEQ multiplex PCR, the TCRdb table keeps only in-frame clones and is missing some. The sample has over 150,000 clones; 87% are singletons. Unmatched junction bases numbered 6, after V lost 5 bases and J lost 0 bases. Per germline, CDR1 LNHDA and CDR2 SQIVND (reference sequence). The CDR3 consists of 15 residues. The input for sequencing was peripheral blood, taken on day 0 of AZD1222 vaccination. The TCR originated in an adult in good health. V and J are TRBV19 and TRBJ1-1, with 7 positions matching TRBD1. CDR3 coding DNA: TGTGCCAGTAGTGCCCGACAGGGCATGAACACTGAAGCTTTCTTT. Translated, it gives CASSARQGMNTEAFF.